This entry features one T cell receptor (beta chain) sequence. The data stem from a study of control samples from healthy donors and cancer patients. V gave up 1 base and J gave up 9 bases, with 17 bases separating them. This CDR3 is built from 15 residues. Germline V lookup: CDR1 LGHDT, CDR2 YNNKEL (reference sequence). TCRdb keeps only in-frame clones here, not all; method: immunoSEQ multiplex PCR. The table includes roughly 170,000 clones, around 92% detected once. The chain combines TRBV3-1 (or the pseudogene TRBV3-2) with TRBJ2-3; D call uncertain. The sequencing input was blood. The sequence derives from a woman aged 40 to 50 in good health. CDR3 in amino acids: CASSQVLGSRPTQYF. Here the CDR3 DNA reads TGTGCCAGCAGCCAAGTGTTGGGGTCCAGGCCCACGCAGTATTTT.